This T cell receptor beta chain originates from a study of T cell changes during pregnancy in multiple sclerosis. The CDR3 has 14 residues. The V and J ends lost 7 bases and 9 bases respectively, with 19 bases between them. Germline assignment: CDR1 SGHTA and CDR2 FQGNSA. Some clones are missing from TCRdb's copy, which holds only in-frame ones; the method was immunoSEQ multiplex PCR. The repertoire has tens of thousands of clones, about 92% of them found once; the top ten carry 0.7% to 1%. Sequenced material: peripheral blood, taken in the first trimester of pregnancy. The TCR was taken from a female donor with multiple sclerosis, enrolled in a pregnancy study. V and J are TRBV7-2 and TRBJ2-1; D gene uncertain. The CDR3: CASTPQSTISEQFF. The CDR3 coding sequence is TGTGCCAGCACCCCGCAATCCACCATCAGTGAGCAGTTCTTC.